The T cell receptor beta chain described here comes from a study of radiotherapy plus CTLA-4 blockade in lung cancer. As for the study in general: Disease control was seen in 25% to 40% of patients, objective responses in approximately 19%.

Whole-study results and caveats: Tumor-origin TCR clones grew in blood after radiotherapy plus ipilimumab.

Regarding this clone: Its target is unknown.

V was pared by 6 bases and J by 6 bases, with 15 bases between. The V gene's germline CDR1 is MNHNS and CDR2 SASEGT. This CDR3 has 14 residues. Measured with immunoSEQ multiplex PCR; TCRdb has only the in-frame clones, and not every one. The table includes approximately 76,000 clones, 78% detected once. Focal radiation was given together with CTLA-4 blockade (ipilimumab) to patients with chemo-refractory metastatic non-small-cell lung cancer. The chain has TRBV6-1 and TRBJ2-1, with D perhaps TRBD2 (6 bases). The material was peripheral blood, obtained from a patient treated with radiotherapy plus ipilimumab. The receptor comes from a human donor with non-small cell lung cancer who had a partial response to radiotherapy plus ipilimumab. Some clones in this sample may be carry-over from other donors' samples. The CDR3 region has the DNA TGTGCCAGCAGAATCGGGAGTGGGATCAATGAGCAGTTCTTC. Translating it yields CASRIGSGINEQFF.